Detailed here is one TCR beta chain. TCR beta chains were sequenced at survey level with immunoSEQ. Assay used: immunoSEQ multiplex PCR; TCRdb lists only in-frame clones, some missing. Counted here are under 55,000 clones, 85% to 95% occurring once; the ten biggest clones make up about 10%. V lost 4 bases, J lost 7 bases, and 8 bases lay in between. The germline V gene encodes CDR1 LGHDT and CDR2 YNNKEL (reference sequence). The CDR3 runs 12 residues. The V gene is TRBV3-1 (or the pseudogene TRBV3-2), the J gene TRBJ1-3; the D is unclear. The clonotype originates from a man aged 35-49 years with rheumatoid arthritis. The sequenced material came from PBMCs. This chain's CDR3 is CASSLGENTIYF. CDR3 sequence (DNA): TGTGCCAGCAGCCTCGGGGAGAACACCATATATTTT.